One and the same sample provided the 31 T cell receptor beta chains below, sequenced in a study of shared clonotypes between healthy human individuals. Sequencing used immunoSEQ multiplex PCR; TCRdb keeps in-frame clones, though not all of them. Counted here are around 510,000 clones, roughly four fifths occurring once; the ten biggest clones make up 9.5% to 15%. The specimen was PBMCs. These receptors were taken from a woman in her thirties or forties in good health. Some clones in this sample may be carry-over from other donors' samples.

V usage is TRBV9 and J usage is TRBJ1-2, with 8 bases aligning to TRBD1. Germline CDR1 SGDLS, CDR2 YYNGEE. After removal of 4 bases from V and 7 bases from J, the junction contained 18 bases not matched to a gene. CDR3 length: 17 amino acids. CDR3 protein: CASSPLISGQGPGGYTF. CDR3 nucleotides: TGTGCCAGCAGCCCTCTCATCTCAGGACAGGGACCGGGTGGCTACACCTTC.

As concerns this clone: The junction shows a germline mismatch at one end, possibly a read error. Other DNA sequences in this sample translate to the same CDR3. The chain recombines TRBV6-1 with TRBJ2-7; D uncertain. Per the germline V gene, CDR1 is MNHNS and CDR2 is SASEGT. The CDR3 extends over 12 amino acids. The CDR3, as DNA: TGTGGCAGCAGCGATTTGCCCTACGAGCAGTACTTC. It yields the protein CGSSDLPYEQYF.

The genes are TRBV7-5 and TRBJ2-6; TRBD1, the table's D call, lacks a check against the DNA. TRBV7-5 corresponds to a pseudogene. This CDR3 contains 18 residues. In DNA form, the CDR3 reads TGTGTCAGAAGCGAAACACAGGGTCAGGGTGGTGGGGCCAACGTCCTGACTTTC. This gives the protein CVRSETQGQGGGANVLTF.

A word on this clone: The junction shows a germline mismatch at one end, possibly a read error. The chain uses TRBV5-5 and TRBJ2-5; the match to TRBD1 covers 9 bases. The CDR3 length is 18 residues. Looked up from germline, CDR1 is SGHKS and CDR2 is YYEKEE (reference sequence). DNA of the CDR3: TGTGCCAGCAGCTTGGTGGGGACAGGGCATATCTCGGAAGAGACCCGGTACTTC. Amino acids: CASSLVGTGHISEETRYF.

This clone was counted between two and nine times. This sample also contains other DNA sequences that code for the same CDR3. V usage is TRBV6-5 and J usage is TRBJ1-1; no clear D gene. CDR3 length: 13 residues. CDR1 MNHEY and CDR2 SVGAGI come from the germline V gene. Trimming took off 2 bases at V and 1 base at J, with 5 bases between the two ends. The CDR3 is CASSYRGNTEAFF. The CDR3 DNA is TGTGCCAGCAGTTACCGCGGGAACACTGAAGCTTTCTTT.

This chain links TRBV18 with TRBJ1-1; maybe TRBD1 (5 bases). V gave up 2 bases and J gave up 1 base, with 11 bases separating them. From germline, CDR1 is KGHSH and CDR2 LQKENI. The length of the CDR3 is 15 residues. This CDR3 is CASSPYGTENTEAFF. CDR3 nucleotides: TGTGCCAGCTCACCATACGGGACGGAGAACACTGAAGCTTTCTTT.

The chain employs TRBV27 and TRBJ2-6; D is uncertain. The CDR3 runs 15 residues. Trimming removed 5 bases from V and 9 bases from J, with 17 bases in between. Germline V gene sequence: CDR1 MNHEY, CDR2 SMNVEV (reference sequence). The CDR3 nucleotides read TGTGCCAGCAGTCTCAACATAGGTCGAGACAACGTCCTGACTTTC. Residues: CASSLNIGRDNVLTF. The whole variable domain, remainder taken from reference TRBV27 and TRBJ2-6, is EAQVTQNPRYLITVTGKKLTVTCSQNMNHEYMSWYRQDPGLGLRQIYYSMNVEVTDKGDVPEGYKVSRKEKRNFPLILESPSPNQTSLYFCASSLNIGRDNVLTFGAGSRLTVL.

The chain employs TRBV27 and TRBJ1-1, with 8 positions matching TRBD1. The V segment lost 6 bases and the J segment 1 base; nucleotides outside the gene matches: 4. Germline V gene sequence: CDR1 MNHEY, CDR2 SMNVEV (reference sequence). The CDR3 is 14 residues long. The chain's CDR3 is CASRRQGTNTEAFF. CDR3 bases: TGTGCCAGCAGACGACAGGGGACGAACACTGAAGCTTTCTTT.

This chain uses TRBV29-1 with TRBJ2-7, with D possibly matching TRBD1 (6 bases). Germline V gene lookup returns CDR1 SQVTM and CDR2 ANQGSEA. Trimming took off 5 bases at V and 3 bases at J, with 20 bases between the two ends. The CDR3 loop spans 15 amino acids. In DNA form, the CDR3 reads TGCAGCGTTTTTCGTTCTCGGCAGGGGATCTACGAGCAGTACTTC. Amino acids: CSVFRSRQGIYEQYF.

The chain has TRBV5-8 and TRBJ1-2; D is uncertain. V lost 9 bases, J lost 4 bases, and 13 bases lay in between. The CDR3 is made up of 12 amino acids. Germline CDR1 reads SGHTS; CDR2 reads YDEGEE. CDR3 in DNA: TGTGCCACCCGGAGCAGACTCTATGGCTACACCTTC. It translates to CATRSRLYGYTF.

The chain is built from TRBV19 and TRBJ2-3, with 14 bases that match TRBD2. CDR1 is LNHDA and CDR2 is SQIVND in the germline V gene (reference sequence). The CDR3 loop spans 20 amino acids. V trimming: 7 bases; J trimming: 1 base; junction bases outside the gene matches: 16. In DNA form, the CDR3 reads TGTGCCAGTACTCGAGAGCCGGGACTAGCGGGAGCGGCCCGCACAGATACGCAGTATTTT. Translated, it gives CASTREPGLAGAARTDTQYF.

The CDR3 loop reads CASSGRGPGNTIYF. The CDR3 coding sequence is TGTGCCAGCAGCGGCAGGGGGCCTGGAAACACCATATATTTT. The chain couples TRBV5-6 to TRBJ1-3; 8 nucleotides match TRBD1. CDR3 length equals 14 residues. From germline, CDR1 is SGHDT and CDR2 YYEEEE. V trimming: 4 bases; J trimming: 2 bases; junction bases outside the gene matches: 2. The full variable domain, its missing parts supplied by reference TRBV5-6 and TRBJ1-3, is DAGVTQSPTHLIKTRGQQVTLRCSPKSGHDTVSWYQQALGQGPQFIFQYYEEEERQRGNFPDRFSGHQFPNYSSELNVNALLLGDSALYLCASSGRGPGNTIYFGEGSWLTVV.

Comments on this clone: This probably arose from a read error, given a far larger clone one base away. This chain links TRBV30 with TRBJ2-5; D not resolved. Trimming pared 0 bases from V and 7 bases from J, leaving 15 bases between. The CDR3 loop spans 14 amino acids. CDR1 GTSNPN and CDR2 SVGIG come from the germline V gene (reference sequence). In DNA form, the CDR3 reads TGTGCCTGGAGTGTAATCGGCAACATTGGGACCCAGTACTTC. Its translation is CAWSVIGNIGTQYF.

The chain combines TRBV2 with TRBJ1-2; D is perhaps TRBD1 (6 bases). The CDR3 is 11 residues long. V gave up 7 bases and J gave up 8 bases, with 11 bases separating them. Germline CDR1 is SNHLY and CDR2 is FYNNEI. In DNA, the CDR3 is TGTGCCAGCAACAGGGTCGAAGGCTACACCTTC. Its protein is CASNRVEGYTF.

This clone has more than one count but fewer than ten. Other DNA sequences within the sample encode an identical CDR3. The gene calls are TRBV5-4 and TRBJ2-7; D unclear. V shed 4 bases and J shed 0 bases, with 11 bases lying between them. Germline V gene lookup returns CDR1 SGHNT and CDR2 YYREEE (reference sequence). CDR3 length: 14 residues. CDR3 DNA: TGTGCCAGCAGCCCGACGGGCGTCTCCTACGAGCAGTACTTC. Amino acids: CASSPTGVSYEQYF. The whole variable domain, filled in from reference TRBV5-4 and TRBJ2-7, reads ETGVTQSPTHLIKTRGQQVTLRCSSQSGHNTVSWYQQALGQGPQFIFQYYREEENGRGNFPPRFSGLQFPNYSSELNVNALELDDSALYLCASSPTGVSYEQYFGPGTRLTVT.

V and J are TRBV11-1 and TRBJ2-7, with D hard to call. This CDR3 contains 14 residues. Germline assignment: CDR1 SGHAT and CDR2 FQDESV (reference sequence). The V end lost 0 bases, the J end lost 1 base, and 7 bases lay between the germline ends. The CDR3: CASSLAKGSYEQYF. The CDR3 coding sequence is TGTGCCAGCAGCTTAGCAAAGGGTTCCTACGAGCAGTACTTC.

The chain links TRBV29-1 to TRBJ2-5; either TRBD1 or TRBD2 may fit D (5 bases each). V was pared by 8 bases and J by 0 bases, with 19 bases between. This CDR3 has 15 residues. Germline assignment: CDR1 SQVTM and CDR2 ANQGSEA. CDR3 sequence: CSRLRKGTHQETQYF. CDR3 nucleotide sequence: TGCAGCCGCCTCCGTAAGGGGACCCACCAAGAGACCCAGTACTTC.

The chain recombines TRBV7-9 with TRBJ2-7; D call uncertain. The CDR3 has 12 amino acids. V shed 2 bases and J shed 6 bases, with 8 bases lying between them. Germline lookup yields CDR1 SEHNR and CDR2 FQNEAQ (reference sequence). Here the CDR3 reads CASSLITPEQYF. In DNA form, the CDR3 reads TGTGCCAGCAGCTTAATTACCCCCGAGCAGTACTTC.

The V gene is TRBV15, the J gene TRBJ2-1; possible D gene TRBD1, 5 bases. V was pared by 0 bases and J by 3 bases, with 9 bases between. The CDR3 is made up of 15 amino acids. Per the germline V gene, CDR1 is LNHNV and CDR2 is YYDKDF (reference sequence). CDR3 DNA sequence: TGTGCCACCAGCAGAGATGGGGCCAGCTACAATGAGCAGTTCTTC. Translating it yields CATSRDGASYNEQFF.

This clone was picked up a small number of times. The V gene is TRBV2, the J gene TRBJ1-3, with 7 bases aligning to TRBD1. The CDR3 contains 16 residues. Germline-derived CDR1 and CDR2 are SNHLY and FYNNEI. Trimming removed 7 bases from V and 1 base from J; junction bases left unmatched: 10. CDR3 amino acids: CASTKTGTLSGNTIYF. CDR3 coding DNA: TGTGCCAGCACCAAGACAGGGACCCTATCTGGAAACACCATATATTTT.

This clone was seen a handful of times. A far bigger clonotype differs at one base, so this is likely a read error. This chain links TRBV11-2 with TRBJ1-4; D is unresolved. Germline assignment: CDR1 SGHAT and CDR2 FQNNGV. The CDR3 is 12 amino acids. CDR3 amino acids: CASSLWREKLVF. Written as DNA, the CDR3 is TGTGCCAGCAGCTTATGGAGGGAAAAACTGGTTTTT.

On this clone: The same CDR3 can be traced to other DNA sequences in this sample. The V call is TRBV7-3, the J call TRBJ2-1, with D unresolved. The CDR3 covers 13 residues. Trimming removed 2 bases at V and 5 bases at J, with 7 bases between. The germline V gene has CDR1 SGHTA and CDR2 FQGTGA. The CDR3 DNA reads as TGTGCCAGCAGCTTAGGGCCAGACAATGAGCAGTTCTTC. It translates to CASSLGPDNEQFF.

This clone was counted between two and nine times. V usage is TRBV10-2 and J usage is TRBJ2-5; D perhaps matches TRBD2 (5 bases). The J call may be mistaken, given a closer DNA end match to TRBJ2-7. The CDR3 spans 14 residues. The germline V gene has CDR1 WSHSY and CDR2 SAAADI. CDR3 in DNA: TGCGCCAGCAGTATACTAGAAAGCTCCTACGAGCAGTACTTC. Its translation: CASSILESSYEQYF.

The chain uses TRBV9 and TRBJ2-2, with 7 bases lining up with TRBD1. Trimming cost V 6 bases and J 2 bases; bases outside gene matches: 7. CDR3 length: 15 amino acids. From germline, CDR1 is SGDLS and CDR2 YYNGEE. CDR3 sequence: CASTRTGGNTGELFF. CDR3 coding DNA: TGTGCCAGCACCCGGACAGGAGGCAACACCGGGGAGCTGTTTTTT.

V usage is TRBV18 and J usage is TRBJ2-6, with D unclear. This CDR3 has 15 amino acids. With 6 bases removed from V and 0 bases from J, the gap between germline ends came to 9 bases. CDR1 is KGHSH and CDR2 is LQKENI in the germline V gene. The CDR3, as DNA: TGTGCCAGCTCCGGGCCGAGCTCTGGGGCCAACGTCCTGACTTTC. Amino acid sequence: CASSGPSSGANVLTF.

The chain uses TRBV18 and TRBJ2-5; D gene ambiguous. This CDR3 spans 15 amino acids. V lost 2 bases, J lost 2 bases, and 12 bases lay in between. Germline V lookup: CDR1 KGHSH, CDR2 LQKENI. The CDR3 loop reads CASSPGKGQQETQYF. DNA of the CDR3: TGTGCCAGCTCACCAGGAAAGGGCCAACAAGAGACCCAGTACTTC.

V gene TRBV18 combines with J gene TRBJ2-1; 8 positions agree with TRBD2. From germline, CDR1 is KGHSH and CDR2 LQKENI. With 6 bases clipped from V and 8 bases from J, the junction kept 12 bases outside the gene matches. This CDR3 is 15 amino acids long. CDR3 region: CASSPPAGGFDEQFF. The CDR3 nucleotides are TGTGCCAGCTCGCCTCCCGCGGGGGGCTTCGATGAGCAGTTCTTC. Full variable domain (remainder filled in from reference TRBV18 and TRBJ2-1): NAGVMQNPRHLVRRRGQEARLRCSPMKGHSHVYWYRQLPEEGLKFMVYLQKENIIDESGMPKERFSAEFPKEGPSILRIQQVVRGDSAAYFCASSPPAGGFDEQFFGPGTRLTVL.

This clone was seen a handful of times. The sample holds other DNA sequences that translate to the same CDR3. CDR3 DNA: TGTGCCAGCTCACCGTCTAACACCGGGGAGCTGTTTTTT. It specifies CASSPSNTGELFF. This rearrangement joins TRBV18 to TRBJ2-2; D is unresolved. V lost 3 bases and J lost 2, with 4 bases in between. Germline V gene sequence: CDR1 KGHSH, CDR2 LQKENI. CDR3 length equals 13 residues.

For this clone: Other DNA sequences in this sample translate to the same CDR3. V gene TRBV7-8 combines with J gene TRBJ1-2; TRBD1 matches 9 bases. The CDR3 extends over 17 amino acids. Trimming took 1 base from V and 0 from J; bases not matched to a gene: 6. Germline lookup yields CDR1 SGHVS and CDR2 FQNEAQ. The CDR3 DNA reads TGTGCCAGCAGCTTAGTCCCGGGACAGGGCTCTAACTATGGCTACACCTTC. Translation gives CASSLVPGQGSNYGYTF.

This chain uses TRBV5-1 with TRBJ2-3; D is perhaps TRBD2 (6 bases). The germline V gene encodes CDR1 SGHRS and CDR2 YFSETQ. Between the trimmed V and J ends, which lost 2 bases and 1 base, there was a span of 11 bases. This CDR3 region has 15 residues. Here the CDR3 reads CASSFQTRGTDTQYF. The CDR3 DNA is TGCGCCAGCAGCTTCCAGACTAGAGGCACAGATACGCAGTATTTT.

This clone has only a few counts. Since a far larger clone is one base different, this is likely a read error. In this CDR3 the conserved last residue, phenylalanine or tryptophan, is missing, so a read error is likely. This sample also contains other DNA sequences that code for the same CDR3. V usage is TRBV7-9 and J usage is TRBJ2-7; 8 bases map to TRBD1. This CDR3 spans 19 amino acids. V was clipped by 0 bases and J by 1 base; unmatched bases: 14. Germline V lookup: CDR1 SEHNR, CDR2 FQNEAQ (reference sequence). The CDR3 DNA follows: TGTGCCAGCAGCTTAGCGGTGAGAACAGGGGGACTGGGGTCCTACGAGCAGTACCTC. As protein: CASSLAVRTGGLGSYEQYL.